Below, 17 T cell receptor beta chains from the same sample are listed, as sequenced in a study of blood T cell repertoires in COVID-19. Clones were sequenced by immunoSEQ multiplex PCR, and TCRdb holds only the in-frame ones, with some missing. The sample yields roughly 77,000 clones, about four fifths seen once. The sequenced sample was peripheral blood. The receptors here all came from a man in his sixties with COVID-19, enrolled during active disease.

This clone was counted a few times. CDR3 residues: CASSQAFFGQGGEQYF. CDR3 DNA sequence: TGTGCCAGCAGTCAGGCCTTTTTCGGACAGGGGGGGGAGCAGTACTTC. V usage is TRBV28 and J usage is TRBJ2-7; 10 bases align to TRBD1. Trimming cost V 5 bases and J 7 bases; bases outside gene matches: 14. The germline gives CDR1 MDHEN, CDR2 SYDVKM. The CDR3 runs to 16 residues.

This clone was seen a few times. The chain has TRBV2 and TRBJ1-1; TRBD1 agrees at 8 bases. The CDR3 consists of 12 residues. CDR1 SNHLY and CDR2 FYNNEI come from the germline V gene. V was clipped by 7 bases and J by 4 bases; unmatched bases: 2. The CDR3 sequence is CASTGQGTEAFF. CDR3 nucleotide sequence: TGTGCCAGCACCGGACAGGGCACTGAAGCTTTCTTT.

The chain employs TRBV6-6 and TRBJ2-1, with 7 nucleotides matching TRBD1. Germline CDR1 reads MNHNY; CDR2 reads SVGAGI (reference sequence). CDR3 size: 13 residues. Germline trimming cut 3 bases from V and 9 bases from J; bases unmatched to any gene: 5. This CDR3 is CASSYDRAGEQFF. In DNA form, the CDR3 reads TGTGCCAGCAGTTATGACAGGGCAGGTGAGCAGTTCTTC.

This chain joins TRBV12-3 or TRBV12-4 and TRBJ2-7; possible D gene TRBD2, 6 bases. The CDR3 sequence is 12 residues long. Trimming pared 6 bases from V and 6 bases from J, leaving 12 bases between. The CDR3 reads CASSSTSSEQYF. Here the CDR3 DNA reads TGTGCCAGCAGCTCCACTAGCTCCGAGCAGTACTTC.

The gene calls are TRBV6-5 and TRBJ2-1, with a possible D match to TRBD1 (5 bases). V gave up 10 bases and J gave up 9 bases, with 22 bases separating them. This CDR3 has 14 residues. Germline values: CDR1 MNHEY, CDR2 SVGAGI. The CDR3 DNA follows: TGTGCCACTTTCAGGGAAGACTCACGTTTTGAGCAGTTCTTC. This gives the protein CATFREDSRFEQFF.

The DNA for the CDR3 is TGTGCCAGCAGTGAGGGCAGGTCTTATTCACCCCTCCACTTT. This encodes CASSEGRSYSPLHF. The rearrangement joins TRBV2 to TRBJ1-6; D unresolved. CDR3 length equals 14 residues. CDR1 is SNHLY, CDR2 FYNNEI, per germline. V lost 3 bases to trimming and J lost 8 bases, with 11 bases between them. The full variable domain, its missing parts supplied by reference TRBV2 and TRBJ1-6, is EPEVTQTPSHQVTQMGQEVILRCVPISNHLYFYWYRQILGQKVEFLVSFYNNEISEKSEIFDDQFSVERPDGSNFTLKIRSTKLEDSAMYFCASSEGRSYSPLHFGNGTRLTVT.

J is TRBJ1-5 and V is TRBV28; D remains ambiguous. CDR1 and CDR2 (germline): MDHEN, SYDVKM. The V and J ends lost 6 bases and 7 bases respectively, with 7 bases between them. The CDR3 is 11 amino acids. The CDR3 spells CASSLEQPQHF. The CDR3 region has the DNA TGTGCCAGCAGCTTAGAGCAGCCCCAGCATTTT.

This clone is a singleton in its sample. This sequence joins TRBV6-5 and TRBJ1-6; possible D gene TRBD1, 6 bases. The CDR3 sequence is 16 residues long. V lost 2 bases, J lost 5 bases, and 13 bases lay in between. The germline gives CDR1 MNHEY, CDR2 SVGAGI. The CDR3 reads CASSYEGWDNNSPLHF. The CDR3 DNA sequence: TGTGCCAGCAGTTACGAGGGTTGGGACAATAATTCACCCCTCCACTTT.

The rearrangement joins TRBV5-1 to TRBJ1-2, with unresolved D. Germline-derived CDR1 and CDR2 are SGHRS and YFSETQ. The length of the CDR3 is 14 residues. The V and J ends lost 2 bases and 6 bases respectively, with 14 bases between them. CDR3 loop: CASSFGSQTNGYTF. For the CDR3, the DNA is TGCGCCAGCAGCTTCGGGTCACAAACGAATGGCTACACCTTC.

There are a few counts of this clone. This chain links TRBV4-1 with TRBJ2-7, with 8 bases fitting TRBD1. The ends lost 0 bases at V and 3 bases at J; junction bases unmatched: 7. The CDR3 is 16 residues long. Germline V gene sequence: CDR1 MGHRA, CDR2 YSYEKL. CDR3 sequence: CASSQEERTGRYEQYF. The CDR3 coding sequence is TGCGCCAGCAGCCAAGAAGAGAGGACAGGGCGCTACGAGCAGTACTTC.

The chain links TRBV3-1 (or the pseudogene TRBV3-2) to TRBJ2-7; possible D gene TRBD1, 6 bases. The CDR3 runs to 13 residues. Germline CDR1 reads LGHDT; CDR2 reads YNNKEL (reference sequence). With 1 base removed from V and 11 bases from J, the gap between germline ends came to 15 bases. Here the CDR3 reads CASSQGAQGTEYF. CDR3 coding DNA: TGTGCCAGCAGCCAAGGCGCGCAGGGGACGGAGTACTTC.

J is TRBJ1-6 and V is TRBV6-5, with 8 nucleotides matching TRBD1. Germline CDR1 MNHEY, CDR2 SVGAGI. V lost 6 bases and J lost 9; bases outside the gene matches: 7. The CDR3 runs to 14 residues. In DNA, the CDR3 is TGTGCCAGCAGGCAATCCCAGGGGGCTTCACCCCTCCACTTT. Amino acid sequence: CASRQSQGASPLHF.

V usage is TRBV14 and J usage is TRBJ1-1; D is ambiguous. This CDR3 is built from 13 residues. Trimming took 2 bases from V and 3 from J, leaving 7 bases between them. Germline CDR1 is SGHDN and CDR2 is FVKESK. This CDR3 reads CASSQSRDTEAFF. The CDR3 coding sequence is TGTGCCAGCAGCCAATCGAGGGACACTGAAGCTTTCTTT.

The V gene is TRBV3-1 (or the pseudogene TRBV3-2), the J gene TRBJ2-5, with TRBD1 as a possible D gene (6 bases). The V end was cut by 4 bases, the J end by 6 bases, with 15 bases between. The CDR3 loop spans 14 amino acids. Germline lookup yields CDR1 LGHDT and CDR2 YNNKEL (reference sequence). The CDR3 sequence is CASSLSGRGKTQYF. The CDR3, as DNA: TGTGCCAGCAGCCTTTCGGGCAGGGGAAAGACCCAGTACTTC.

This chain links TRBV5-4 with TRBJ1-6; D gene unclear. There are 15 residues in the CDR3. The ends were cut back, 6 bases at V and 9 bases at J, with 19 bases in the middle. CDR1 and CDR2 from the germline V gene are SGHNT and YYREEE (reference sequence). CDR3 sequence reads: CASTAAPDGSSPLHF. As DNA, the CDR3 is TGTGCCAGCACCGCAGCCCCGGACGGGAGTTCACCCCTCCACTTT.

In DNA, the CDR3 is TGTGCCAGCAGCCCGGGACAGGGATATGGCTACACCTTC. Translation gives CASSPGQGYGYTF. The chain is built from TRBV3-1 (or the pseudogene TRBV3-2) and TRBJ1-2, with 9 bases identical to TRBD1. This CDR3 is built from 13 residues. Germline assignment: CDR1 LGHDT and CDR2 YNNKEL (reference sequence). After removal of 4 bases from V and 5 bases from J, the junction contained 2 bases not matched to a gene.

The chain links TRBV18 to TRBJ2-5; D unresolved. The CDR3 totals 13 residues. Per the germline V gene, CDR1 is KGHSH and CDR2 is LQKENI. The V gene lost 6 bases and the J gene lost 2 bases, with 10 bases spanning the gap. CDR3 residues: CASSPTGQETQYF. CDR3 bases: TGTGCCAGCTCCCCGACGGGTCAAGAGACCCAGTACTTC.